These 27 T cell receptor beta chains were sequenced from one sample in a study of CD8 T cells in Susac syndrome. The RNA, roughly 0.5 to 1 ug, was put through reverse transcription using random hexamers. TCRdb processed the immunoSEQ multiplex PCR reads anew with MiXCR; each CDR3 protein has one entry. The table has roughly 110,000 distinct CDR3 sequences, 80% to 95% seen once. The sequencing sample was made of CD8+ T cells from PBMCs. The receptors come from a human donor in good health.

V is TRBV6-4 and J is TRBJ1-1, with a tentative D call TRBD1 (6 bases). Germline CDR1 is MRHNA and CDR2 is SNTAGT. The CDR3 is made up of 14 amino acids. Trimming took 6 bases from V and 1 from J, leaving 12 bases between them. The CDR3 sequence: CASRRGSENTEAFF. The CDR3 DNA is TGTGCCAGCAGGAGGGGGTCCGAGAACACTGAAGCTTTCTTT.

The rearrangement uses TRBV4-3 and TRBJ1-6, with D possibly matching TRBD1 (6 bases). Trimming left V 0 bases short and J 7 bases short, with 16 bases between. Germline CDR1 is LGHNA and CDR2 is YSLEER. This CDR3 region has 17 residues. In nucleotides, the CDR3 is TGCGCCAGCAGCCAAGATTCCACGGGACACCGAAATTCACCCCTCCACTTT. It codes for CASSQDSTGHRNSPLHF.

The chain has TRBV5-4 and TRBJ1-3, with 7 bases lining up with TRBD1. The CDR3 contains 16 residues. Germline trimming cut 2 bases from V and 4 bases from J; bases unmatched to any gene: 9. Germline CDR1 reads SGHNT; CDR2 reads YYREEE (reference sequence). CDR3 sequence: CASSFQGGRKGNTIYF. For the CDR3, the DNA is TGTGCCAGCAGCTTTCAGGGGGGAAGGAAGGGAAACACCATATATTTT.

This sequence joins TRBV4-3 and TRBJ2-5; 9 bases are shared with TRBD2. The ends lost 0 bases at V and 1 base at J; junction bases unmatched: 3. There are 16 residues in the CDR3. CDR1 is LGHNA, CDR2 YSLEER, per germline. The CDR3 DNA reads TGCGCCAGCAGCCAAGAGAGAGCGGGGGGCCAAGAGACCCAGTACTTC. This codes for CASSQERAGGQETQYF.

As to this clonotype: The junction and the germline gene differ at one end; a read error may be behind it. For the CDR3, the DNA is TGTGCCAGCAGTGTACAGGGCCCTAAGGAAAAACTGTTTTTT. Its translation: CASSVQGPKEKLFF. The chain combines TRBV2 with TRBJ1-4; D might be TRBD1 (6 bases). The CDR3 spans 14 residues. CDR1 is SNHLY and CDR2 is FYNNEI in the germline V gene.

The genes are TRBV27 and TRBJ1-2, with D possibly being TRBD1 (6 bases). Germline CDR1 reads MNHEY; CDR2 reads SMNVEV (reference sequence). With 6 bases removed from V and 8 bases from J, the gap between germline ends came to 13 bases. The CDR3 length is 12 residues. For the CDR3, the DNA is TGTGCCAGCAGCCCAGGGGACCGAGGCTACACCTTC. This translates into CASSPGDRGYTF.

The chain joins TRBV7-2 to TRBJ2-2; 9 nucleotides agree with TRBD1. The germline V gene has CDR1 SGHTA and CDR2 FQGNSA. The CDR3 length is 15 residues. J lost 5 bases, V lost 6 bases, and 7 bases had no gene match. CDR3 amino acids: CASRTGTGRTGELFF. For the CDR3, the DNA is TGTGCCAGCAGGACCGGGACAGGGCGAACCGGGGAGCTGTTTTTT.

This sequence joins TRBV19 and TRBJ2-7, with D possibly being TRBD1 or TRBD2 (6 bases each). The germline gives CDR1 LNHDA, CDR2 SQIVND (reference sequence). The CDR3 runs to 13 residues. With 5 bases removed from V and 1 base from J, the gap between germline ends came to 9 bases. The CDR3 sequence is CASSEGGSYEQYF. As DNA, the CDR3 is TGTGCCAGTAGTGAGGGGGGATCCTACGAGCAGTACTTC.

This clonotype was seen a single time. This sequence joins TRBV5-1 and TRBJ2-7, with D unclear. The CDR3 contains 13 residues. CDR1 and CDR2 (germline): SGHRS, YFSETQ. V shed 0 bases and J shed 2 bases, with 6 bases lying between them. The CDR3 loop reads CASSLVGTYEQYF. Written as DNA, the CDR3 is TGCGCCAGCAGCTTGGTTGGGACCTACGAGCAGTACTTC. Full variable domain (missing parts from reference TRBV5-1 and TRBJ2-7): KAGVTQTPRYLIKTRGQQVTLSCSPISGHRSVSWYQQTPGQGLQFLFEYFSETQRNKGNFPGRFSGRQFSNSRSEMNVSTLELGDSALYLCASSLVGTYEQYFGPGTRLTVT.

The rearrangement uses TRBV18 and TRBJ2-2, with D uncertain. The V and J ends lost 0 bases and 6 bases respectively, with 11 bases between them. Germline V gene lookup returns CDR1 KGHSH and CDR2 LQKENI. The length of the CDR3 is 15 residues. CDR3 protein: CASSPPGFAAGELFF. The DNA for the CDR3 is TGTGCCAGCTCACCACCCGGGTTCGCCGCCGGGGAGCTGTTTTTT. Complete variable domain (other parts from reference TRBV18 and TRBJ2-2): NAGVMQNPRHLVRRRGQEARLRCSPMKGHSHVYWYRQLPEEGLKFMVYLQKENIIDESGMPKERFSAEFPKEGPSILRIQQVVRGDSAAYFCASSPPGFAAGELFFGEGSRLTVL.

J is TRBJ1-3 and V is TRBV20-1; D remains ambiguous. The CDR3 covers 14 residues. From germline, CDR1 is DFQATT and CDR2 SNEGSKA (reference sequence). V lost 3 bases and J 0 bases, leaving 9 bases between the germline ends. The DNA of the CDR3 is TGCAGTGCTAGCCCGCAGGTCTCTGGAAACACCATATATTTT. It specifies CSASPQVSGNTIYF.

V usage is TRBV5-4 and J usage is TRBJ1-1; D is unresolved. The length of the CDR3 is 13 residues. V lost 7 bases to trimming and J lost 8 bases, with 18 bases between them. Germline loops: CDR1 SGHNT, CDR2 YYREEE (reference sequence). CDR3 DNA sequence: TGTGCCAGCGGGAGGGCCTCGAGGACGGAAGCTTTCTTT. As protein: CASGRASRTEAFF.

This chain links TRBV6-5 with TRBJ2-3; D uncertain. The CDR3 is made up of 14 amino acids. Germline CDR1 and CDR2: MNHEY and SVGAGI. V lost 4 bases to trimming and J lost 2 bases, with 10 bases between them. The CDR3 loop is CASSFTLSTDTQYF. As DNA, the CDR3 is TGTGCCAGCAGTTTTACCTTATCCACAGATACGCAGTATTTT.

This sequence joins TRBV6-2 or TRBV6-3 and TRBJ2-2; perhaps TRBD1 as D (5 bases). Trimming cost V 7 bases and J 1 base, with 16 bases left between them. Per germline, CDR1 MNHEY and CDR2 SVGEGT. The CDR3 length is 16 residues. The CDR3 bases are TGTGCCAGCAATACCCAAGGGGCGGAGAACACCGGGGAGCTGTTTTTT. It codes for CASNTQGAENTGELFF.

The genes are TRBV2 and TRBJ1-5; no clear D gene. The CDR3 is 13 residues long. V lost 6 bases and J 6 bases, leaving 12 bases between the germline ends. The germline V gene encodes CDR1 SNHLY and CDR2 FYNNEI. CDR3 in DNA: TGTGCCAGCAGCTTAATGGTTTCTCAGCCCCAGCATTTT. It yields the protein CASSLMVSQPQHF.

V and J are TRBV7-9 and TRBJ1-6; a possible D gene is TRBD1 (6 bases). Per the germline V gene, CDR1 is SEHNR and CDR2 is FQNEAQ (reference sequence). This CDR3 region has 13 residues. V dropped 4 bases and J dropped 7 bases, with 8 bases sitting between them. The CDR3 DNA sequence: TGTGCCAGCAGCTGGACAGAGAATTCACCCCTCCACTTT. Translation: CASSWTENSPLHF.

V is TRBV20-1 and J is TRBJ1-3; the D gene is possibly TRBD1 (5 bases). CDR1 and CDR2 (germline): DFQATT, SNEGSKA (reference sequence). The V end lost 6 bases, the J end lost 4 bases, and 16 bases lay between the germline ends. This CDR3 comprises 14 residues. Written as DNA, the CDR3 is TGCAGTGCCCCCGGCGGGGGAGCGGGAAACACCATATATTTT. Encoded protein: CSAPGGGAGNTIYF.

In this sample, this clonotype turned up once. This chain links TRBV29-1 with TRBJ1-1, with D hard to call. This CDR3 region has 11 residues. Germline assignment: CDR1 SQVTM and CDR2 ANQGSEA. V lost 8 bases and J 1 base, leaving 8 bases between the germline ends. The CDR3 DNA reads TGCAGCTCGGCAGGGAACACTGAAGCTTTCTTT. It encodes CSSAGNTEAFF.

This clonotype was picked up one time. This sequence joins TRBV5-1 and TRBJ2-4; 7 nucleotides line up with TRBD1. The CDR3 is 15 amino acids. With 0 bases clipped from V and 7 bases from J, the junction kept 7 bases outside the gene matches. Looked up from germline, CDR1 is SGHRS and CDR2 is YFSETQ. Here the CDR3 DNA reads TGCGCCAGCAGCTTGGGAGGGGGCGATCGGAACATTCAGTACTTC. Its translation is CASSLGGGDRNIQYF.

DNA of the CDR3: TGTGCCAGCAGCCAAGATCCCAGGGGCAATCAGCCCCAGCATTTT. This sequence encodes CASSQDPRGNQPQHF. The chain combines TRBV3-1 with TRBJ1-5, with D maybe TRBD1 (5 bases). Trimming took 0 bases from V and 2 from J, leaving 8 bases between them. There are 15 residues in the CDR3. Germline V lookup: CDR1 LGHDT, CDR2 YNNKEL (reference sequence). Variable domain in full (rest from reference TRBV3-1 and TRBJ1-5): DTAVSQTPKYLVTQMGNDKSIKCEQNLGHDTMYWYKQDSKKFLKIMFSYNNKELIINETVPNRFSPKSPDKAHLNLHINSLELGDSAVYFCASSQDPRGNQPQHFGDGTRLSIL.

This clonotype was seen more than once but under ten times. The chain links TRBV28 to TRBJ2-1; D gene unclear. Germline CDR1 is MDHEN and CDR2 is SYDVKM. This CDR3 region has 13 residues. V lost 5 bases, J lost 9 bases, and 14 bases lay in between. Here the CDR3 DNA reads TGTGCCAGCAGTCTCTCCGGACGCGGTGAGCAGTTCTTC. As protein: CASSLSGRGEQFF.

This chain uses TRBV6-6 with TRBJ2-7; TRBD1 agrees at 10 bases. The CDR3 consists of 14 residues. The V and J ends lost 3 bases and 7 bases, in that order; junction bases with no gene match: 6. Germline V gene sequence: CDR1 MNHNY, CDR2 SVGAGI (reference sequence). The CDR3 DNA follows: TGTGCCAGCAGTTATGGGACAGGGGTTGGGGAGCAGTACTTC. This codes for CASSYGTGVGEQYF.

The chain joins TRBV13 to TRBJ2-1; TRBD2 matches 11 bases. V shed 5 bases and J 3 bases; nucleotides not matched to a gene: 9. In germline, CDR1 is PRHDT, CDR2 FYEKMQ (reference sequence). CDR3 length equals 17 residues. CDR3 DNA: TGTGCCAGCAGCGCACCTAGCGGGGGGCCCGTCTACAATGAGCAGTTCTTC. Amino acids: CASSAPSGGPVYNEQFF.

This rearrangement joins TRBV14 to TRBJ2-7; 7 nucleotides match TRBD2. The J segment lost 6 bases and the V segment lost 4 bases, leaving 21 bases of the junction unmatched. Germline lookup yields CDR1 SGHDN and CDR2 FVKESK. This CDR3 has 18 amino acids. The CDR3 DNA reads TGTGCCAGCAGCCCCGCCGTCGGGAGGAACTATCTACGTGGCGAGCAGTACTTC. It yields the protein CASSPAVGRNYLRGEQYF.

V usage is TRBV2 and J usage is TRBJ2-5, with no clear D. V was cut by 4 bases and J by 3 bases, with 9 bases left in between. Germline-derived CDR1 and CDR2 are SNHLY and FYNNEI. This CDR3 contains 13 residues. The CDR3 sequence is CASSVVGKETQYF. DNA for the CDR3: TGTGCCAGCAGTGTGGTAGGGAAAGAGACCCAGTACTTC.

The gene calls are TRBV9 and TRBJ2-1; no definite D call. The germline V gene has CDR1 SGDLS and CDR2 YYNGEE. V was pared by 2 bases and J by 5 bases, with 11 bases between. This CDR3 has 14 amino acids. The CDR3 protein is CASSVGLIDNEQFF. CDR3 in DNA: TGTGCCAGCAGCGTCGGCCTTATTGACAATGAGCAGTTCTTC.

The rearrangement links TRBV20-1 to TRBJ2-7; perhaps D is TRBD1 or TRBD2 (5 bases each). This CDR3 is 14 amino acids long. Trimming took 1 base from V and 1 from J, leaving 11 bases between them. The germline CDR1 and CDR2 sequences are DFQATT and SNEGSKA (reference sequence). The CDR3 DNA reads TGCAGTGCTAGAGTTAGGGACGGATCCTACGAGCAGTACTTC. Translating it yields CSARVRDGSYEQYF.